This T cell receptor (beta chain) was sequenced during a study of OX40 agonist ivuxolimab in advanced cancers. Sequenced by immunoSEQ multiplex PCR; TCRdb stores in-frame clones only, minus some. The repertoire holds around 60,000 clones, roughly nine tenths seen once, with 0.6% to 0.7% in the top ten. Patients with autoimmune history or systemic immunosuppression were excluded. The junction had 6 bases not matched to a gene; V was cut back by 8 bases and J by 4 bases. This CDR3 region has 13 residues. The germline V gene encodes CDR1 LNHDA and CDR2 SQIVND (reference sequence). This material consisted of CD4+ or CD8+ T cells sorted from blood, taken in a trial of the OX40 agonist ivuxolimab. The chain couples TRBV19 to TRBJ2-7; 9 positions agree with TRBD2. This clonotype was sampled from an adult with an advanced solid tumor such as melanoma, head and neck, liver or kidney cancer. Here the CDR3 reads CASGGRGVYEQYF. DNA of the CDR3: TGTGCCAGTGGCGGGAGGGGGGTTTACGAGCAGTACTTC.